The T cell receptor (beta chain) described here comes from a study of cytomegalovirus exposure and HLA in healthy donors. Points on this clone: Its antigen is as yet unknown.

Study-level findings and limits: A later analysis found most CMV-associated TCR beta chains apparently HLA-restricted. A few CMV-associated chains were confirmed in vitro to be specific for CMV antigens. The authors listed 164 TCR beta chains as cytomegalovirus-associated. Some public TCRs appeared in many individuals, while most sequences were rare.

The germline V gene encodes CDR1 LNHDA and CDR2 SQIVND (reference sequence). This CDR3 is built from 13 residues. V was pared by 7 bases and J by 8 bases, with 14 bases between. The PCR made use of 60 Vbeta and 13 Jbeta primers. TCRdb keeps only in-frame clones here, not all; method: immunoSEQ multiplex PCR. The sample contains some 160,000 clones, 68% of which appear only once. The sequenced material came from PBMCs. The TCR originated in a man aged 60-69 years in good health and CMV-seronegative. The chain is built from TRBV19 and TRBJ1-4; D is ambiguous. The CDR3 protein is CASTMVGSEKLFF. DNA for the CDR3: TGTGCCAGTACTATGGTAGGGAGCGAAAAACTGTTTTTT.